This T cell receptor (beta chain) was found in a study of blood T cells in healthy people across ages. A word on this clonotype: Antigen: not known.

Primers used in a second PCR of roughly 6 to 11 cycles were a sample-barcoded 5' primer and a J-beta primer mix. In TCRdb, the 5' RACE reads were re-called with MiXCR into one record per CDR3 protein. Among under 800,000 distinct CDR3 sequences, 35% to 45% were seen once, and the ten largest hold around 20%. V gave up 2 bases and J gave up 7 bases, with 9 bases separating them. The germline V gene has CDR1 SGHVS and CDR2 FNYEAQ. This CDR3 spans 13 amino acids. General study points: It was not possible, with unsorted PBMCs, to conclusively compare naive and antigen-experienced cells. Donor CMV infection status was unknown, possibly confounding age-related changes in expanded clonotypes. Estimates drawn from one million T cells were deemed to understate diversity.

The sample taken for sequencing was blood. The clonotype comes from a woman aged 55-69 years in good health. The rearrangement joins TRBV7-6 to TRBJ1-5; TRBD1 might be the D (5 bases). CDR3 bases: TGTGCCAGCAGCTTATTCGAGGGGCAGCCCCAGCATTTT. Translated, it gives CASSLFEGQPQHF.